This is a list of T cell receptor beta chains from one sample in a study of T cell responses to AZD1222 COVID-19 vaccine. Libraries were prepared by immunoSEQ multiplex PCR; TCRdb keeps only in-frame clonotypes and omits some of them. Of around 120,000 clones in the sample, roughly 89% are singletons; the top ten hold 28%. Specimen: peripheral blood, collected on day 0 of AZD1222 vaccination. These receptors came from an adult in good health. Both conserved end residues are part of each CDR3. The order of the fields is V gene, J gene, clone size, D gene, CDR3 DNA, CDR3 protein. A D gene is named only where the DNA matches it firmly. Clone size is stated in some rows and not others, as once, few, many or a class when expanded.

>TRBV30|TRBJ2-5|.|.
TGTGCCTGGACATACGGAAGAACGGAGACCCAGTACTTC
CAWTYGRTETQYF
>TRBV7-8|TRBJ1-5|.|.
TGTGCCAGCAGCTTAGAAATTCGGGGGCAACGCAATCAGCCCCAGCATTTT
CASSLEIRGQRNQPQHF
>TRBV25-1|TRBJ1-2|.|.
TGTGCCAGCAGGGGCCCGGACTATGGCTACACCTTC
CASRGPDYGYTF
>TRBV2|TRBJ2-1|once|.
TGTGCCAGCAACCTCCGGGGAAATCACAATGAGCAGTTCTTC
CASNLRGNHNEQFF
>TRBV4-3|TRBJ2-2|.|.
TGCGCCAGCAGCCAGAACACCGGGGAGCTGTTTTTT
CASSQNTGELFF
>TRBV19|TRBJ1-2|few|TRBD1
TGTGCCAGTAGTTGGGCAGGGGGCTACGTAGCTGGCTACACCTTC
CASSWAGGYVAGYTF
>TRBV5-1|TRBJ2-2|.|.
TGCGCCAGCAGCTTGGCCGGAACAATTAGTCGGGAGCTGTTTTTT
CASSLAGTISRELFF
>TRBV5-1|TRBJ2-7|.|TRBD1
TGCGCCAGCAGCCTGACAGGGGTGCACGAGCAGTACTTC
CASSLTGVHEQYF
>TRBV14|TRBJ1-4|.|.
TGTGCCAGCAGCCAAGATGGGCGGGGCCGGGGAAAACTGTTTTTT
CASSQDGRGRGKLFF
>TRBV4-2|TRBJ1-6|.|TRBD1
TGTGCCAGCAGCCGCGGACAGGGAAATAATTCACCCCTCCACTTT
CASSRGQGNNSPLHF